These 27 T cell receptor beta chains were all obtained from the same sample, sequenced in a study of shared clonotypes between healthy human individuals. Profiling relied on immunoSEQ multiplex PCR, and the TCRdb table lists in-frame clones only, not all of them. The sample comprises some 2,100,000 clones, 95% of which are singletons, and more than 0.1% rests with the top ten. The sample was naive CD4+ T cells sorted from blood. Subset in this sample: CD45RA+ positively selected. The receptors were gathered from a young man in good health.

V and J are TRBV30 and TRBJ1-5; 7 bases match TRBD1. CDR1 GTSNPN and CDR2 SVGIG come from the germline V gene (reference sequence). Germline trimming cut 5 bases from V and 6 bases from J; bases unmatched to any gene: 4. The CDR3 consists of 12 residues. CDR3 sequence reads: CAWGDRGQPQHF. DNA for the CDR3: TGTGCCTGGGGGGACAGAGGTCAGCCCCAGCATTTT.

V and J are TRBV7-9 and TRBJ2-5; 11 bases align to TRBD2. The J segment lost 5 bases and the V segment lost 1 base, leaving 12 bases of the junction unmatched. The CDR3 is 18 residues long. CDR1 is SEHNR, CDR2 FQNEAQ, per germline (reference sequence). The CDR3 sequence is CASSLGSGGALGRETQYF. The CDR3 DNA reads TGTGCCAGCAGCTTAGGTAGCGGGGGGGCCTTAGGAAGGGAGACCCAGTACTTC.

The CDR3 DNA sequence: TGTGCCTGGAGCGACACTAGCGGGAGGGGCTACAATGAGCAGTTCTTC. This codes for CAWSDTSGRGYNEQFF. The chain employs TRBV30 and TRBJ2-1; 13 nucleotides align to TRBD2. The CDR3 sequence is 16 residues long. Germline CDR1 is GTSNPN and CDR2 is SVGIG (reference sequence). V lost 3 bases to trimming and J lost 3 bases; unmatched junction nucleotides: 5.

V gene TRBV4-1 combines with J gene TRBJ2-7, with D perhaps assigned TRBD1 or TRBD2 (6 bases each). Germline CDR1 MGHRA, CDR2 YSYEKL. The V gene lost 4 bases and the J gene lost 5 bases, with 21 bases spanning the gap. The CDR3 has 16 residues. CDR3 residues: CASSRIGGKGGDEQYF. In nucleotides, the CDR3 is TGCGCCAGCAGCCGTATAGGGGGGAAGGGCGGCGACGAGCAGTACTTC.

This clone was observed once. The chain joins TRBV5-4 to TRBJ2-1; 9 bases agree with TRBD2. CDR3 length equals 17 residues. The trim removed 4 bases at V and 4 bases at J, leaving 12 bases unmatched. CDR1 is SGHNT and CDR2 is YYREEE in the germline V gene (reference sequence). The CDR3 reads CASSKVLSGSGYNEQFF. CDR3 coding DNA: TGTGCCAGCAGCAAAGTCCTTAGCGGGAGTGGGTACAATGAGCAGTTCTTC.

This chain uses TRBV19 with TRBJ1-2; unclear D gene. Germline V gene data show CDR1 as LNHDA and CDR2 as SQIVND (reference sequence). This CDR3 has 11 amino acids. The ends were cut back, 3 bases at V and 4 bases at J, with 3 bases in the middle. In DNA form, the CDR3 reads TGTGCCAGTAGTATCCGCTATGGCTACACCTTC. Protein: CASSIRYGYTF.

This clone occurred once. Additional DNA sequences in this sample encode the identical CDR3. The CDR3 nucleotides read TGCGCCAGCAGCTTGGGGCGACGCACAGATACGCAGTATTTT. Amino acid sequence: CASSLGRRTDTQYF. V usage is TRBV5-1 and J usage is TRBJ2-3; unclear D gene. Germline V CDR1 and CDR2: SGHRS, YFSETQ. The ends were cut back, 0 bases at V and 1 base at J, with 6 bases in the middle. The length of the CDR3 is 14 residues.

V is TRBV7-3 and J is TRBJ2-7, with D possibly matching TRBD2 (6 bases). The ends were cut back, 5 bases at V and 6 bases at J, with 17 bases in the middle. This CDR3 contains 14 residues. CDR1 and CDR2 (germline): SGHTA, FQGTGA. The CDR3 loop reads CASSLGTSGVEQYF. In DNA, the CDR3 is TGTGCCAGCAGCCTCGGGACTTCGGGGGTCGAGCAGTACTTC. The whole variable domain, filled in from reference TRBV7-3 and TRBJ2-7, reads GAGVSQTPSNKVTEKGKYVELRCDPISGHTALYWYRQSLGQGPEFLIYFQGTGAADDSGLPNDRFFAVRPEGSVSTLKIQRTERGDSAVYLCASSLGTSGVEQYFGPGTRLTVT.

CDR3 DNA: TGCAGCGTTGTCAAGGGACGCCGGGGAAGCACAGATACGCAGTATTTT. It translates to CSVVKGRRGSTDTQYF. The rearrangement links TRBV29-1 to TRBJ2-3; D is perhaps TRBD1 or TRBD2 (5 bases each). V shed 4 bases and J shed 0 bases, with 17 bases lying between them. Germline CDR1 and CDR2: SQVTM and ANQGSEA. This CDR3 is built from 16 residues.

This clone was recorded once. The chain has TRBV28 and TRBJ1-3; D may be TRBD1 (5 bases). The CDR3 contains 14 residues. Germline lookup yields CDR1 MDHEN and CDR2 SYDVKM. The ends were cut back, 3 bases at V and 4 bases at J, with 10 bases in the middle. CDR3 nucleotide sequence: TGTGCCAGCAGTTTGGGCAGGGACGGAAACACCATATATTTT. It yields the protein CASSLGRDGNTIYF. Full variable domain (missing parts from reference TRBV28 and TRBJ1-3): DVKVTQSSRYLVKRTGEKVFLECVQDMDHENMFWYRQDPGLGLRLIYFSYDVKMKEKGDIPEGYSVSREKKERFSLILESASTNQTSMYLCASSLGRDGNTIYFGEGSWLTVV.

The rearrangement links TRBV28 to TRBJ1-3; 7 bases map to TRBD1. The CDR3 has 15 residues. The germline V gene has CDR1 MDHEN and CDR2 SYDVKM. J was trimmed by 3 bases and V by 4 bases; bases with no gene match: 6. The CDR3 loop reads CASSSTGADGNTIYF. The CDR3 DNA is TGTGCCAGCAGTTCAACAGGGGCGGATGGAAACACCATATATTTT.

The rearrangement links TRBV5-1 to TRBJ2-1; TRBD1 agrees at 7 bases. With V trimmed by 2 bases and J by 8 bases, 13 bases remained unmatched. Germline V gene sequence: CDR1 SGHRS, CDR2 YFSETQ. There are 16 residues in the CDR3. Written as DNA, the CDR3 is TGCGCCAGCAGCTTACAGGGGAACGGCGCGGTGGATGAGCAGTTCTTC. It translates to CASSLQGNGAVDEQFF.

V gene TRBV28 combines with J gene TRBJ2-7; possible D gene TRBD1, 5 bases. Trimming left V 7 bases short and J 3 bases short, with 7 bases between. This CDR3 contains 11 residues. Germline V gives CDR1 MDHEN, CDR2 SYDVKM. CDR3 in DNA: TGTGCCAGCAAGGGGAACTACGAGCAGTACTTC. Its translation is CASKGNYEQYF.

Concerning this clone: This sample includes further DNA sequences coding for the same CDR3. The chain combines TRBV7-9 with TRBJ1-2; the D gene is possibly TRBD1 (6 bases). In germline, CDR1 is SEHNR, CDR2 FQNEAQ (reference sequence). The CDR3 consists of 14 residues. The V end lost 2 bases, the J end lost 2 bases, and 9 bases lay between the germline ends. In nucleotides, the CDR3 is TGTGCCAGCAGCTTAACCGGACAGAACTATGGCTACACCTTC. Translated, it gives CASSLTGQNYGYTF.

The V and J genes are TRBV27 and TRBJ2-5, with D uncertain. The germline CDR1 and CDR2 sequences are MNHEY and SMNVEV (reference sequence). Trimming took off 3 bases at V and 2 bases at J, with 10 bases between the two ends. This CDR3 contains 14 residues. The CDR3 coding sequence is TGTGCCAGCAGTTTCATCTTATTGCAAGAGACCCAGTACTTC. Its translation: CASSFILLQETQYF.

CDR3 DNA: TGTGCCAGCAGCATTTTCCTCGGGACAGGCAACACCGGGGAGCTGTTTTTT. Translating it yields CASSIFLGTGNTGELFF. This rearrangement joins TRBV5-4 to TRBJ2-2; 8 bases align to TRBD1. The CDR3 loop spans 17 amino acids. V was clipped by 4 bases and J by 2 bases; unmatched bases: 10. Germline-derived CDR1 and CDR2 are SGHNT and YYREEE (reference sequence).

The CDR3 DNA reads TGTGCCAGCAGGGGGCCGAGCAATGAGCAGTTCTTC. Translated: CASRGPSNEQFF. The rearrangement links TRBV6-1 to TRBJ2-1; D is possibly TRBD1 (5 bases). Trimming left V 6 bases short and J 6 bases short, with 9 bases between. This CDR3 comprises 12 residues. Per the germline V gene, CDR1 is MNHNS and CDR2 is SASEGT.

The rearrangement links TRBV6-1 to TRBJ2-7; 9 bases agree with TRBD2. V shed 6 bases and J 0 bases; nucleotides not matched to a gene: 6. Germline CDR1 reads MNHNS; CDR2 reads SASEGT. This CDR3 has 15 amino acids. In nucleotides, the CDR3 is TGTGCCAGCAGGGCGAATAGCGGGAGCTCCTACGAGCAGTACTTC. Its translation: CASRANSGSSYEQYF.

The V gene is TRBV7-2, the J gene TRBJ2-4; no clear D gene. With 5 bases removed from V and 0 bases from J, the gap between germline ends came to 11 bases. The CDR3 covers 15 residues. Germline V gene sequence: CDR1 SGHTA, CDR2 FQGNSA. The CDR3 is CASSPGPVAKNIQYF. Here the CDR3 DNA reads TGTGCCAGCAGCCCAGGTCCTGTAGCCAAAAACATTCAGTACTTC.

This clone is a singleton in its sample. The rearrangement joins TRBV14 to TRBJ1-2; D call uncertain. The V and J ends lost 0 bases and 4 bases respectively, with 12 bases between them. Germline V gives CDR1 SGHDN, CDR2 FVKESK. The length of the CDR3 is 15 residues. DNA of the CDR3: TGTGCCAGCAGCCAAGACTCGGCTTTCGGCTATGGCTACACCTTC. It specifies CASSQDSAFGYGYTF.

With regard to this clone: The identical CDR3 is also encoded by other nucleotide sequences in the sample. For the CDR3, the DNA is TGTGCCAGCAGCTTAGGGGGACCCAACTATGGCTACACCTTC. This encodes CASSLGGPNYGYTF. The chain employs TRBV7-2 and TRBJ1-2, with a weak D call TRBD1 (5 bases). From germline, CDR1 is SGHTA and CDR2 FQGNSA. This CDR3 has 14 amino acids. V shed 1 base and J shed 2 bases, with 8 bases lying between them.

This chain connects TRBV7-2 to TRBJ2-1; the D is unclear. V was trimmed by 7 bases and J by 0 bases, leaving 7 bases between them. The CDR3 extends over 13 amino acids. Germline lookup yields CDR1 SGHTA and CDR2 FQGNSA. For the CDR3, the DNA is TGTGCCAGCACTGTTAGCTCCTACAATGAGCAGTTCTTC. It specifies CASTVSSYNEQFF.

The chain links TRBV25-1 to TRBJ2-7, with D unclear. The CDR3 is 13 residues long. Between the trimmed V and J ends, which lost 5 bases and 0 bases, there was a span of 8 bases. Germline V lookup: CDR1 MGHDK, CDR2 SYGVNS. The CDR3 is CASSFLPSYEQYF. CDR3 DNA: TGTGCCAGCAGTTTTCTCCCCTCCTACGAGCAGTACTTC.

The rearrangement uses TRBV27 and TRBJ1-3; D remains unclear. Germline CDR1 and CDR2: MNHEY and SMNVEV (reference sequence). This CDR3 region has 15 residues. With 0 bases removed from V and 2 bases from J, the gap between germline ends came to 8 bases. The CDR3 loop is CASSLSTGTGNTIYF. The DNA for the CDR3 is TGTGCCAGCAGTTTATCTACGGGTACTGGAAACACCATATATTTT.

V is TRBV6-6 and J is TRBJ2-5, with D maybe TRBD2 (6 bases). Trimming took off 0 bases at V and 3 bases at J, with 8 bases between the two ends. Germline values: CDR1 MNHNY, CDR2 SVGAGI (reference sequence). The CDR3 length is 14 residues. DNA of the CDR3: TGTGCCAGCAGTTACTCGTCGGGGGAAGAGACCCAGTACTTC. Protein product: CASSYSSGEETQYF.

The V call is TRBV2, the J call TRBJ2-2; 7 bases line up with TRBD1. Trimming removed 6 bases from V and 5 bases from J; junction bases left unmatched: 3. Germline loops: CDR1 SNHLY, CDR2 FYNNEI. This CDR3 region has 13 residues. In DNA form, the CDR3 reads TGTGCCAGCAGGACCAGGGGGACCGGGGAGCTGTTTTTT. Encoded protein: CASRTRGTGELFF.

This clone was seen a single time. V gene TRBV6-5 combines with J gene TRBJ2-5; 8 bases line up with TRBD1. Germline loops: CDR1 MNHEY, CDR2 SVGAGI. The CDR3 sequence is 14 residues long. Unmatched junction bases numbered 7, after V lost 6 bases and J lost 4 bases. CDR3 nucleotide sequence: TGTGCCAGCAGGGAGCAGGGGGCCGGAGAGACCCAGTACTTC. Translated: CASREQGAGETQYF.